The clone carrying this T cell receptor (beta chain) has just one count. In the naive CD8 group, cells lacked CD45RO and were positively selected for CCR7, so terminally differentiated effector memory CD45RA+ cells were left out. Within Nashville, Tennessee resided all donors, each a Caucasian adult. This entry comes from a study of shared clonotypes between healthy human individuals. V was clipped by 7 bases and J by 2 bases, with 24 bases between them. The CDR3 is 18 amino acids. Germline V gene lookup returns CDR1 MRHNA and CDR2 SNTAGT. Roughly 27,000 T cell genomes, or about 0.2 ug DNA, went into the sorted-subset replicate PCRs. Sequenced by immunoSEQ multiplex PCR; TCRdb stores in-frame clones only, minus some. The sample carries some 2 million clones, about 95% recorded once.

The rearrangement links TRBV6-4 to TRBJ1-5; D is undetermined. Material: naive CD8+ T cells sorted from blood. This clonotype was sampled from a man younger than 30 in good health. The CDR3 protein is CASTLPQEGEGGNQPQHF. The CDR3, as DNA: TGTGCCAGCACCCTACCGCAGGAGGGAGAGGGAGGCAATCAGCCCCAGCATTTT.